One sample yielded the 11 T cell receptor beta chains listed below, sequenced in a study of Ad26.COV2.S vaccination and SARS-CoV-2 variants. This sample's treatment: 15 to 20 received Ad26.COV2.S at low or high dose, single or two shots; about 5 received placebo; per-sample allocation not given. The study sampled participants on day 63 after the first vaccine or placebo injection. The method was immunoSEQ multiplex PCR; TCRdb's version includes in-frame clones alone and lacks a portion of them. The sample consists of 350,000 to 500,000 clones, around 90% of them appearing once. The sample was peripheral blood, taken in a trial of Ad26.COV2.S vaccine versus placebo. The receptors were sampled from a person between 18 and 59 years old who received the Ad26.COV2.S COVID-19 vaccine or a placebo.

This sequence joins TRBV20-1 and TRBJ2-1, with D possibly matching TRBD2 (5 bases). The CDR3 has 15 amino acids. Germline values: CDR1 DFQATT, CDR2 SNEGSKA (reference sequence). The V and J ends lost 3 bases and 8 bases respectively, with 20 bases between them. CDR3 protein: CSASPSAVPGDEQFF. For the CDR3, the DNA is TGCAGTGCTAGTCCCTCAGCGGTTCCCGGGGATGAGCAGTTCTTC.

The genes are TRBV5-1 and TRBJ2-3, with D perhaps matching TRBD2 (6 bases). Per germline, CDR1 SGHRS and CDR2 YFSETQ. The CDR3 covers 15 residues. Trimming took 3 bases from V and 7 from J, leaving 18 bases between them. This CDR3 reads CASSSLSAEGNTQYF. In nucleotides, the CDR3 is TGCGCCAGCAGCTCATTAAGCGCGGAGGGCAATACGCAGTATTTT.

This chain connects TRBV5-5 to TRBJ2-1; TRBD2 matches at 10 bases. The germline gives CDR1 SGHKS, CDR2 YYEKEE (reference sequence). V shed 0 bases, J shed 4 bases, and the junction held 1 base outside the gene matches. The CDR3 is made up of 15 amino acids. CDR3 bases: TGTGCCAGCAGCTTGGGGACTAGCGGATACAATGAGCAGTTCTTC. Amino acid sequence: CASSLGTSGYNEQFF.

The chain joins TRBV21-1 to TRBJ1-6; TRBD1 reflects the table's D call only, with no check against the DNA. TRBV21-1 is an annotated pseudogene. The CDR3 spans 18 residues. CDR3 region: CASSALARRCRGNSPLHF. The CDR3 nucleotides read TGTGCCAGCAGCGCTCTCGCGCGAAGATGTAGGGGTAATTCACCCCTCCACTTT.

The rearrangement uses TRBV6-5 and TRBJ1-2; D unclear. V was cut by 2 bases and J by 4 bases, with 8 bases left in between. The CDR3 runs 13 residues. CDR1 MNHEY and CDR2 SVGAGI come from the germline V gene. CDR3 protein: CASSYRGVYGYTF. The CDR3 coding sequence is TGTGCCAGCAGTTACCGAGGAGTCTATGGCTACACCTTC.

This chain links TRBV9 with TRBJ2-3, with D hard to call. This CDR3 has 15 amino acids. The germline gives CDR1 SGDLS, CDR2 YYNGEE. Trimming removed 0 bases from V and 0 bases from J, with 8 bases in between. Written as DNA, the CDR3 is TGTGCCAGCAGCGTAGTTGGGCATAGCACAGATACGCAGTATTTT. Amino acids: CASSVVGHSTDTQYF.

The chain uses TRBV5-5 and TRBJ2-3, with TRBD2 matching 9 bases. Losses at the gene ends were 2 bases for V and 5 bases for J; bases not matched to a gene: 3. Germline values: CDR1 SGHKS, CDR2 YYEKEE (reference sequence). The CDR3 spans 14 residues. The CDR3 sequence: CASSFSGGGDTQYF. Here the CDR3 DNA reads TGTGCCAGCAGCTTTAGCGGGGGTGGAGATACGCAGTATTTT.

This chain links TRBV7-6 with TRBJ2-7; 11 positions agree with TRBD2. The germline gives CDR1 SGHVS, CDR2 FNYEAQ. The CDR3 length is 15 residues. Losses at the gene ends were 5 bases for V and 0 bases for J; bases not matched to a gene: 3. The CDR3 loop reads CASSLTSGSSYEQYF. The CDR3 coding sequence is TGTGCCAGCAGCCTTACTAGCGGGAGCTCCTACGAGCAGTACTTC. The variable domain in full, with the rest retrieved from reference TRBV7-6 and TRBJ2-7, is GAGVSQSPRYKVTKRGQDVALRCDPISGHVSLYWYRQALGQGPEFLTYFNYEAQQDKSGLPNDRFSAERPEGSISTLTIQRTEQRDSAMYRCASSLTSGSSYEQYFGPGTRLTVT.

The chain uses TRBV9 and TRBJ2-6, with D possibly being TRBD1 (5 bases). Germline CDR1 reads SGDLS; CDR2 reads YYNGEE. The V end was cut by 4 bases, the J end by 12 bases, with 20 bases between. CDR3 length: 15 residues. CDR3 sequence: CASSKHIQGSGVLTF. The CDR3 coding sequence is TGTGCCAGCAGCAAACATATTCAGGGTTCGGGCGTCCTGACTTTC.

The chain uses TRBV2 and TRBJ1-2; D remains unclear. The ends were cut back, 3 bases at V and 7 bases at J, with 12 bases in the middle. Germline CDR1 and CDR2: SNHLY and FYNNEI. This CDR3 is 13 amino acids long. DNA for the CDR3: TGTGCCAGCAGTGATGCCAGAGAGAGTGGCTACACCTTC. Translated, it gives CASSDARESGYTF. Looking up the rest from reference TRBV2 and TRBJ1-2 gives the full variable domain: EPEVTQTPSHQVTQMGQEVILRCVPISNHLYFYWYRQILGQKVEFLVSFYNNEISEKSEIFDDQFSVERPDGSNFTLKIRSTKLEDSAMYFCASSDARESGYTFGSGTRLTVV.

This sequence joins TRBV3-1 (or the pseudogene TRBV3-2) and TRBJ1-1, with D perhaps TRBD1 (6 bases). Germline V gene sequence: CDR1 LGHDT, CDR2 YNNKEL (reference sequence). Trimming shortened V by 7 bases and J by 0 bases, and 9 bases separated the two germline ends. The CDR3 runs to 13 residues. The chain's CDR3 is CASTQGLNTEAFF. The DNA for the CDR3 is TGTGCCAGCACCCAGGGGTTGAACACTGAAGCTTTCTTT.